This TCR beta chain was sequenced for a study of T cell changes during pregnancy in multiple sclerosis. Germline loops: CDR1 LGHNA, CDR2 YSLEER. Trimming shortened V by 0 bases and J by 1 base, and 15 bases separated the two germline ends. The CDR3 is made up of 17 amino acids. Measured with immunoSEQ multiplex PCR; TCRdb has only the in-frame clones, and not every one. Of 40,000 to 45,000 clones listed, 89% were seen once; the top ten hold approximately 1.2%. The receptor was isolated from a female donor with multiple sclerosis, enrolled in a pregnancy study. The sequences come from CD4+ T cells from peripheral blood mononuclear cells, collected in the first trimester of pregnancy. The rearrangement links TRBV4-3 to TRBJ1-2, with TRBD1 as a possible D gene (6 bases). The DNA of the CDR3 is TGCGCCAGCAGCCAAGAACTAGTCACAGGGAATAACTATGGCTACACCTTC. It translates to CASSQELVTGNNYGYTF.